Sequencing of this T cell receptor (beta chain) was carried out in a study of shared clonotypes between healthy human individuals. Assay: immunoSEQ multiplex PCR; the TCRdb copy retains only in-frame clones and omits some. The data hold over a million clones, with approximately 96% observed a single time. V was cut by 5 bases and J by 3 bases, with 10 bases left in between. CDR3 length equals 13 residues. Per the germline V gene, CDR1 is SGHTA and CDR2 is FQGNSA. V usage is TRBV7-2 and J usage is TRBJ2-5, with no clear D. Material: naive CD4+ T cells sorted from blood. The subset is: CD45RA+ positively selected. This TCR was recovered from a man under 40 in good health. The CDR3 sequence: CASSAEYEETQYF. In nucleotides, the CDR3 is TGTGCCAGCAGCGCGGAGTATGAAGAGACCCAGTACTTC.